This T cell receptor (beta chain) emerged from a study of post-analysis software for immune sequencing data. Study-level points and caveats: Five or six TRBV segments, TRBV5-6, TRBV5-1 and TRBV20-1 among them, were found more frequent in patients than controls. When compared against controls, multiple sclerosis patients showed significantly lower normalized Chao1 diversity.

About this clonotype: Its cognate antigen is unknown.

Germline V gene lookup returns CDR1 ENHRY and CDR2 SYGVKD. The CDR3 loop spans 13 amino acids. The germline V and J ends were trimmed by 2 bases and 10 bases, with 14 bases remaining between them. Unique molecular identifiers were present in the TCR beta cDNA libraries. TCRdb re-called the PCR reads through MiXCR, storing one row per CDR3 protein. The table includes approximately 690,000 distinct CDR3 sequences, approximately 59% detected once. This sequence originates from a girl aged 2-10 years with multiple sclerosis. The sample consisted of blood. The chain is built from TRBV10-3 and TRBJ1-2; no clear D gene. CDR3 loop: CAISEVGSSYYTF. The CDR3 DNA reads TGTGCCATCAGTGAGGTGGGGAGCTCTTACTACACCTTC.